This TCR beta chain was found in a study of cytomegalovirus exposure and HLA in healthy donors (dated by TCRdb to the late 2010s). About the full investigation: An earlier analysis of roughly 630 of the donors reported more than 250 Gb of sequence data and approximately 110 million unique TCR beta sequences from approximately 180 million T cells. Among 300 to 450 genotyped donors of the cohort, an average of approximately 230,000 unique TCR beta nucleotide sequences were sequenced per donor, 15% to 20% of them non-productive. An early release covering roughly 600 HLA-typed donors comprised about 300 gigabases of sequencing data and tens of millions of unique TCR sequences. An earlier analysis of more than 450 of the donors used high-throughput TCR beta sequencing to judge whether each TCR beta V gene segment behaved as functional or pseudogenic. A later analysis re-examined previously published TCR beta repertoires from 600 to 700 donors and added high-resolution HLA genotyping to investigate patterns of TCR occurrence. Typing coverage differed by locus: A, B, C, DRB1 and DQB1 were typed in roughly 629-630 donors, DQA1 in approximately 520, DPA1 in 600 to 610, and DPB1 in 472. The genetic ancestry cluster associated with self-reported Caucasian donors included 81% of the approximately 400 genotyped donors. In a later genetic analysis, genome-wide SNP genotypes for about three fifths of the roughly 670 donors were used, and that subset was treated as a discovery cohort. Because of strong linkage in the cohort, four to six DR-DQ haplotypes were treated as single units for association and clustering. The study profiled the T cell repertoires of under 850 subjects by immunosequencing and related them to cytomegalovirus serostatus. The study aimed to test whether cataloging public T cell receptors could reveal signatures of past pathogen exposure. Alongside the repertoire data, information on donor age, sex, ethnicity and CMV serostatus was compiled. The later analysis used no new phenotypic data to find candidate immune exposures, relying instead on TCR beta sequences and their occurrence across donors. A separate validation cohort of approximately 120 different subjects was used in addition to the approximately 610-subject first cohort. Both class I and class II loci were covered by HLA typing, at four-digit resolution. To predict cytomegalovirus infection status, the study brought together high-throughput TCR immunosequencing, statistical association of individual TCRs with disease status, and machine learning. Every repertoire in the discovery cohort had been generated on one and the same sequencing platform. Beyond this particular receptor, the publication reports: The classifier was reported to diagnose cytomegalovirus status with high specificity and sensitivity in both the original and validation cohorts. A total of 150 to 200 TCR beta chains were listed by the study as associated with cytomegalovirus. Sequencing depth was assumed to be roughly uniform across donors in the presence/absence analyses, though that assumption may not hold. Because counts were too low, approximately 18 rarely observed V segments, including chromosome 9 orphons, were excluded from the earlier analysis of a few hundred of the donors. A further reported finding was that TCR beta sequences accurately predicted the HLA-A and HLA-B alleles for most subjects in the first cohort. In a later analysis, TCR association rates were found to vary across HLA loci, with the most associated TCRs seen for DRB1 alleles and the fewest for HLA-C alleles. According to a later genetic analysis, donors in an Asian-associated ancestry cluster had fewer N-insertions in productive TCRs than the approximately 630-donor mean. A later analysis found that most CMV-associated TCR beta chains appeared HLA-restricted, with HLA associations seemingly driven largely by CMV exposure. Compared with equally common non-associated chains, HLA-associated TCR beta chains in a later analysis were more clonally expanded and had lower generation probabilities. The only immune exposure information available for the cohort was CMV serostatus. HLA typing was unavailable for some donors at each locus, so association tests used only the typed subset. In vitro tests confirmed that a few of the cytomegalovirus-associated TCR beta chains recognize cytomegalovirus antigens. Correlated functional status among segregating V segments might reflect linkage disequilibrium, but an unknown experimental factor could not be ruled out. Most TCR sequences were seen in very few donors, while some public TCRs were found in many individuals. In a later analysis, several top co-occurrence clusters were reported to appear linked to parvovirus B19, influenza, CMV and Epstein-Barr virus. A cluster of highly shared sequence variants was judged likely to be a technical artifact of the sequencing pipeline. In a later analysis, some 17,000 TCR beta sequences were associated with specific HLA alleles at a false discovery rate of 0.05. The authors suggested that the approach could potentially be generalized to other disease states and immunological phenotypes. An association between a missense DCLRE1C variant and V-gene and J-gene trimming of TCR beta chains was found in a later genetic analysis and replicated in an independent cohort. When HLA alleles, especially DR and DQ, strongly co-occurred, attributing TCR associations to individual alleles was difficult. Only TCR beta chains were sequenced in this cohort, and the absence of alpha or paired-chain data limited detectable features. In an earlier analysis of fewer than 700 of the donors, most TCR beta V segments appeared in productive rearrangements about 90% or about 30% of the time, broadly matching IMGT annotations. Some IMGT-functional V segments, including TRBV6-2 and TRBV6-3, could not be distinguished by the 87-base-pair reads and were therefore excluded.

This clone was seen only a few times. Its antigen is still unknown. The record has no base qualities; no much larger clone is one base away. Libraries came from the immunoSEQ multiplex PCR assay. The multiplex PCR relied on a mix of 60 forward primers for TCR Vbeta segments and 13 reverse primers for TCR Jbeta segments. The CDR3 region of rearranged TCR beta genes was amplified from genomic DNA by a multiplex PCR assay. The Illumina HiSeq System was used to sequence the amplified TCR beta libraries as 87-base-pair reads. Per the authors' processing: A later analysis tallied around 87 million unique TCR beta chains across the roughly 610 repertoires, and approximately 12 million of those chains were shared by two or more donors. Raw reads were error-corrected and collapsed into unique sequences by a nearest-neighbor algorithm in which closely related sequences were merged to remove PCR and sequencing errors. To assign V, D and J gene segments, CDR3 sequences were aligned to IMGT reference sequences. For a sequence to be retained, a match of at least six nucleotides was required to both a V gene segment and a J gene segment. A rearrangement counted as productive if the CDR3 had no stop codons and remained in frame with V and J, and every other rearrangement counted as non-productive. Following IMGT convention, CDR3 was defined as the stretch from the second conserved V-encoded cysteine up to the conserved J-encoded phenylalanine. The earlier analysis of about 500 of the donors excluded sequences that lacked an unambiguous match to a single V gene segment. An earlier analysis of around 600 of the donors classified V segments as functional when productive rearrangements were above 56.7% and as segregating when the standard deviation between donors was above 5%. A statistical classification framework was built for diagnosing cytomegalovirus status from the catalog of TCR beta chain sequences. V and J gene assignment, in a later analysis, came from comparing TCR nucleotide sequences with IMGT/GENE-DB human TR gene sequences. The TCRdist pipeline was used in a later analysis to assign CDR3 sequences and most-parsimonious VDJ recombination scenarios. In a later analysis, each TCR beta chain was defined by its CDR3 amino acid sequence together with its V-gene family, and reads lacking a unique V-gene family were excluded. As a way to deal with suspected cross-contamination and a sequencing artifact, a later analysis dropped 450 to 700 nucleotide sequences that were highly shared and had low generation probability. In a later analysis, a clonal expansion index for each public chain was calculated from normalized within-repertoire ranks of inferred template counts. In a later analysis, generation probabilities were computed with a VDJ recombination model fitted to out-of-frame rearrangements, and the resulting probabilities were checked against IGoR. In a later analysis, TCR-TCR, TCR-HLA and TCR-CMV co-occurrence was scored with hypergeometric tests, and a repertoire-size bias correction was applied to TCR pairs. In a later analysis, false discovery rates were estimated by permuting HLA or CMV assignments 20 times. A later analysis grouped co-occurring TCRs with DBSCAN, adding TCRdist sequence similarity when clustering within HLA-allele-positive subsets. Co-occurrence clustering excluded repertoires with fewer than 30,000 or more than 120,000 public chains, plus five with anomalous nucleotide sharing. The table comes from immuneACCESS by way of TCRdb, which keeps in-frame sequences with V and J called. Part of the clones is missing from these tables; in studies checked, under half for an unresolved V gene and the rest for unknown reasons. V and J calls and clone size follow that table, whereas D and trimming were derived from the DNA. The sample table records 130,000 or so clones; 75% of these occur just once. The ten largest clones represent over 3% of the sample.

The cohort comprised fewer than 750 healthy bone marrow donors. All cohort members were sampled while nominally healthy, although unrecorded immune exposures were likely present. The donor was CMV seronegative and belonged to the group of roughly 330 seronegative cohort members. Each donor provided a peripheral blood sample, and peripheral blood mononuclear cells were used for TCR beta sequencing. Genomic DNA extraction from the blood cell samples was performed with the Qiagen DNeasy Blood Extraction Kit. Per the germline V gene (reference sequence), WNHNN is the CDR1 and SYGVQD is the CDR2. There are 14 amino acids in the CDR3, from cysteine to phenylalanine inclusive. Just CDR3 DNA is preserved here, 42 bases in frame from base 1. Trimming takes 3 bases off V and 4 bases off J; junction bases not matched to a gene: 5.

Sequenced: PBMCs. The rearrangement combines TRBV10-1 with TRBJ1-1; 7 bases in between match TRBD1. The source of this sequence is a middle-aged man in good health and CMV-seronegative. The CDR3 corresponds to CASSEEGASTEAFF. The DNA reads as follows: TGCGCCAGCAGTGAAGAGGGGGCCTCCACTGAAGCTTTCTTT.